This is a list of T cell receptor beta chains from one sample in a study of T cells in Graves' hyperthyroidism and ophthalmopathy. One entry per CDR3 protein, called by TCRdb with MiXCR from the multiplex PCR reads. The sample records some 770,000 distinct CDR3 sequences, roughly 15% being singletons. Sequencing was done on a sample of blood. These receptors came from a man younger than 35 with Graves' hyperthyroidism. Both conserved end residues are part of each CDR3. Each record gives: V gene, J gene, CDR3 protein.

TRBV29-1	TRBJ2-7	CSVEILAASYEQYF
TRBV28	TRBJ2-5	CASTLNKEGETQYF
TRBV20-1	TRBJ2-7	CSAREAGAPYEQYF
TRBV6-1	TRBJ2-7	CASSEDRGPSEQYF
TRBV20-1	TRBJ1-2	CSARDRITGLGYGYTF
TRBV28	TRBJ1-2	CASSPPGRNYGYTF
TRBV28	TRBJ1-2	CASGRTDYGYTF
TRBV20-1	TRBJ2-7	CSARWVGGAYEQYF
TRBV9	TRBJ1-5	CASSTTGSNQPQHF
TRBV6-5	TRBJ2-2	CASSYSGPQTGELFF
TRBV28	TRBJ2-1	CASSSAYASSYNEQFF
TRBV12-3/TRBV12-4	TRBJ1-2	CASSPTGTETHGYTF
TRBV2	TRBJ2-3	CASSESGVTDTQYF
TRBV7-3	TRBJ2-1	CASSTRRKTEQFF
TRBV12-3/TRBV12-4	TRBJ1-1	CASSLHGGTEALF
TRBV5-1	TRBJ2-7	CASRMTGVYSSYEQYF
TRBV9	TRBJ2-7	CASSVWAGSYEQYF
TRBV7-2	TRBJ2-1	CASSQPLAGIVKFF
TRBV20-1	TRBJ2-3	CSALTLPGLTSTDTQYF
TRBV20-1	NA	CSAQRGQTDTQHF
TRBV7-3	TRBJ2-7	CASSPGGESYEQYF
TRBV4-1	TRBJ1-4	CASSQEGVGLNEKLFF
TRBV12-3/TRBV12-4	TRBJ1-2	CASSPSGQGLSYTF